The 10 T cell receptor beta chains below all came from one sample that was sequenced in a study of T cell responses to AZD1222 COVID-19 vaccine. Profiling relied on immunoSEQ multiplex PCR, and the TCRdb table lists in-frame clones only, not all of them. The sample shows about 100,000 clones, 80% to 95% of them seen only once. Sample: peripheral blood, taken 28 days after the second AZD1222 dose. The receptors were sampled from an adult who received the AZD1222 COVID-19 vaccine.

The CDR3 region is CASRPQRGTGANVLTF. CDR3 DNA sequence: TGTGCCAGCAGACCCCAGCGGGGGACAGGGGCCAACGTCCTGACTTTC. The gene calls are TRBV2 and TRBJ2-6, with 8 bases fitting TRBD2. The CDR3 totals 16 residues. The germline V gene encodes CDR1 SNHLY and CDR2 FYNNEI. The junction had 8 bases not matched to a gene; V was cut back by 6 bases and J by 4 bases. The full variable domain, rest sourced from reference TRBV2 and TRBJ2-6, is EPEVTQTPSHQVTQMGQEVILRCVPISNHLYFYWYRQILGQKVEFLVSFYNNEISEKSEIFDDQFSVERPDGSNFTLKIRSTKLEDSAMYFCASRPQRGTGANVLTFGAGSRLTVL.

The chain has TRBV19 and TRBJ2-7; 12 bases match TRBD2. Germline V lookup: CDR1 LNHDA, CDR2 SQIVND (reference sequence). V was clipped by 10 bases and J by 2 bases; unmatched bases: 9. The CDR3 has 15 residues. In DNA, the CDR3 is TGTGCCACCCGAAACCCTAGCGGGAGGGCCTACGAGCAGTACTTC. Amino acids: CATRNPSGRAYEQYF.

The chain joins TRBV12-3 or TRBV12-4 to TRBJ1-6; 7 nucleotides align to TRBD1. The CDR3 is made up of 13 amino acids. The V gene end was trimmed by 6 bases and the J gene end by 10 bases; junction bases not matched to a gene: 6. CDR3 protein: CASSKTGRSPLHF. For the CDR3, the DNA is TGTGCCAGCAGCAAGACAGGGCGCTCACCCCTCCACTTT.

The chain carries TRBV18 and TRBJ1-1; TRBD1 might be the D (5 bases). In germline, CDR1 is KGHSH, CDR2 LQKENI. V lost 1 base and J lost 4, with 16 bases in between. This CDR3 region has 16 residues. The CDR3 sequence: CASSPLRQGTGTEAFF. DNA for the CDR3: TGTGCCAGCTCACCACTAAGGCAGGGTACGGGCACTGAAGCTTTCTTT.

This clone was seen only once. The V call is TRBV3-1 (or the pseudogene TRBV3-2), the J call TRBJ2-1, with 7 nucleotides matching TRBD2. Germline V gene lookup returns CDR1 LGHDT and CDR2 YNNKEL (reference sequence). This CDR3 is built from 15 residues. Trimming at V came to 3 bases and at J to 4 bases, leaving 6 bases not matched to a gene. The CDR3 sequence: CASSHPNSGYNEQFF. The CDR3 bases are TGTGCCAGCAGCCATCCTAATAGCGGGTACAATGAGCAGTTCTTC.

In its sample, this clone was seen once. The V gene is TRBV7-6, the J gene TRBJ2-1; D ambiguous. From germline, CDR1 is SGHVS and CDR2 FNYEAQ. This CDR3 is 13 amino acids long. Trimming stripped 5 bases from V and 4 bases from J, with 9 bases between. The CDR3 region has the DNA TGTGCCAGCAGCCTGGACCCTTACAATGAGCAGTTCTTC. It codes for CASSLDPYNEQFF. The variable domain in full, completed from reference TRBV7-6 and TRBJ2-1, reads GAGVSQSPRYKVTKRGQDVALRCDPISGHVSLYWYRQALGQGPEFLTYFNYEAQQDKSGLPNDRFSAERPEGSISTLTIQRTEQRDSAMYRCASSLDPYNEQFFGPGTRLTVL.

This sequence joins TRBV6-1 and TRBJ2-7; 11 bases align to TRBD2. With V trimmed by 1 base and J by 3 bases, 5 bases remained unmatched. Germline CDR1 reads MNHNS; CDR2 reads SASEGT. There are 16 residues in the CDR3. The CDR3 region is CASSEEIGTSGYEQYF. The CDR3 region has the DNA TGTGCCAGCAGTGAAGAAATTGGGACTAGCGGCTACGAGCAGTACTTC.

This clone was observed once. The V and J genes are TRBV12-5 and TRBJ1-5; D unresolved. CDR3 length: 12 residues. Trimming removed 2 bases from V and 4 bases from J, with 3 bases in between. CDR1 and CDR2 (germline): LGHNT, FRNRAP. Written as DNA, the CDR3 is TGTGCTAGTGGTTTGTTAAATCAGCCCCAGCATTTT. Its translation is CASGLLNQPQHF.

V usage is TRBV7-3 and J usage is TRBJ2-1, with D possibly TRBD2 on 7 matching bases. The V gene's germline CDR1 is SGHTA and CDR2 FQGTGA. Deletions cut 4 bases from V and 7 bases from J, with 14 bases between. CDR3 size: 14 residues. CDR3 protein: CASSSRGALNEQFF. In nucleotides, the CDR3 is TGTGCCAGCAGCTCCCGGGGGGCCTTAAATGAGCAGTTCTTC.

The rearrangement joins TRBV12-5 to TRBJ1-1; D is ambiguous. Looked up from germline, CDR1 is LGHNT and CDR2 is FRNRAP. Trimming left V 6 bases short and J 0 bases short, with 26 bases between. This CDR3 has 19 residues. The chain's CDR3 is CASGESPGGRRIMNTEAFF. CDR3 DNA: TGTGCTAGTGGCGAGTCCCCCGGAGGTAGACGGATCATGAACACTGAAGCTTTCTTT.